This T cell receptor (beta chain) was retrieved from a study of molecular identifiers for immune sequencing clone quantification. In the case of this clonotype: Its antigen is unidentified.

Germline V gives CDR1 MNHEY, CDR2 SVGEGT. Trimming pared 5 bases from V and 0 bases from J, leaving 8 bases between. CDR3 length: 14 amino acids. MiXCR, applied by TCRdb to the PCR reads, yields one record per CDR3 protein. The repertoire holds 490,000 or so distinct CDR3 sequences, with over 20% as singletons. Study-level results: It was shown that clones above 20 RNA copies held over 98% of effector molecules, but under 1% in naive cells.

Sorted naive CD8 T cells were those defined as CD8+CD4-CCR7+CD45RA+. The receptor's source is a human donor in good health. Some libraries in this study had Jurkat cell RNA spiked in. Sequencing input: naive CD8+ T cells from blood, with Jurkat cell RNA spiked in. Indicated subset: FACS-sorted CD8+CD4-CCR7+CD45RA+ naive T cells. The genes are TRBV6-2 or TRBV6-3 and TRBJ1-5; D unresolved. CDR3 DNA sequence: TGTGCCAGCAGTACCCTTTTTAGCAATCAGCCCCAGCATTTT. Translating it yields CASSTLFSNQPQHF.